Listed here are 10 T cell receptor beta chains from one sample, sequenced in a study of blood T cells in healthy people across ages. Combining a sample-barcoded 5' primer with a J-beta primer mix, a second PCR ran for about 7 to 11 cycles. TCRdb reprocessed the 5' RACE reads via MiXCR and lists one record per CDR3 protein. The sample has 550,000 to 700,000 distinct CDR3 sequences, about 25% seen once. Sequenced: blood. All receptors come from a woman aged 70-85 years in good health.

Comments on this clonotype: A much larger clone differs by one base, so this may be a read error. The chain recombines TRBV7-2 with TRBJ2-7, with TRBD1 matching over 9 bases. Germline assignment: CDR1 SGHTA and CDR2 FQGNSA. The CDR3 sequence is 14 residues long. The junction had 1 base not matched to a gene; V was cut back by 1 base and J by 3 bases. The CDR3, as DNA: TGTGCCAGCAGCTTAGAGACAGGGGGCTACGAGCAGTACTTC. Translating gives CASSLETGGYEQYF.

This chain links TRBV11-3 with TRBJ2-7; D remains unclear. The J call may be wrong; the DNA end is better matched by TRBJ2-5. The CDR3 is made up of 13 amino acids. CDR1 is SGHNT and CDR2 is YENEEA in the germline V gene. The CDR3 DNA reads TGTGCCAGCAGTCATCCACCAGTAGAGACCCAGTACTTC. This translates into CASSHPPVETQYF.

This clonotype was found a few times. The chain combines TRBV5-6 with TRBJ1-2; a possible D gene is TRBD1 (5 bases). V dropped 4 bases and J dropped 4 bases, with 14 bases sitting between them. CDR3 size: 14 residues. Germline lookup yields CDR1 SGHDT and CDR2 YYEEEE. The CDR3 DNA reads TGTGCCAGCAGCCTTCCCGGGACGTCCTATGGCTACACCTTC. Protein product: CASSLPGTSYGYTF.

This CDR3 is CASSLWGSADTQYF. CDR3 coding DNA: TGTGCCAGCAGCTTGTGGGGGTCGGCGGATACGCAGTATTTT. The chain is built from TRBV7-2 and TRBJ2-3; D tentatively reads TRBD1 or TRBD2 (5 bases each). The V and J ends lost 3 bases and 6 bases respectively, with 13 bases between them. In germline, CDR1 is SGHTA, CDR2 FQGNSA. The CDR3 is 14 residues long.

J is TRBJ2-6 and V is TRBV5-1; maybe TRBD1 (5 bases). This CDR3 region has 17 residues. Germline V gives CDR1 SGHRS, CDR2 YFSETQ. V was pared by 1 base and J by 0 bases, with 11 bases between. For the CDR3, the DNA is TGCGCCAGCAGCTTGAGGGGTCCCAGCTCTGGGGCCAACGTCCTGACTTTC. Its protein product is CASSLRGPSSGANVLTF.

The chain joins TRBV12-5 to TRBJ2-3; the match to TRBD2 covers 13 bases. In germline, CDR1 is LGHNT, CDR2 FRNRAP. V shed 4 bases and J 3 bases; nucleotides not matched to a gene: 10. This CDR3 spans 18 amino acids. The CDR3 spells CASGSGLAGPIGTDTQYF. The CDR3 nucleotides are TGTGCTAGTGGTTCGGGACTAGCGGGACCTATAGGGACAGATACGCAGTATTTT.

The chain has TRBV29-1 and TRBJ2-5; no clear D gene. The CDR3 is 13 amino acids. The germline CDR1 and CDR2 sequences are SQVTM and ANQGSEA. Trimming cost V 6 bases and J 0 bases, with 11 bases left between them. DNA of the CDR3: TGCAGCGTCGGCCTTCGGCACCAAGAGACCCAGTACTTC. Translation gives CSVGLRHQETQYF.

This clonotype has just a few counts. The chain combines TRBV29-1 with TRBJ1-2, with 9 bases aligning to TRBD1. Germline V CDR1 and CDR2: SQVTM, ANQGSEA. The CDR3 extends over 14 amino acids. V shed 6 bases and J 2 bases; nucleotides not matched to a gene: 7. As DNA, the CDR3 is TGCAGCGTGGGCCGAGGACAGGGGAACTATGGCTACACCTTC. Protein: CSVGRGQGNYGYTF.

CDR3 sequence: CASSFEGGREQFF. CDR3 DNA sequence: TGTGCCAGCAGCTTTGAAGGGGGCCGTGAGCAGTTCTTC. The chain recombines TRBV7-9 with TRBJ2-1; TRBD1 aligns across 7 bases. V was pared by 3 bases and J by 9 bases, with 5 bases of the junction left unmatched. CDR1 is SEHNR, CDR2 FQNEAQ, per germline (reference sequence). The CDR3 totals 13 residues. Full variable domain (remainder filled in from reference TRBV7-9 and TRBJ2-1): DTGVSQNPRHKITKRGQNVTFRCDPISEHNRLYWYRQTLGQGPEFLTYFQNEAQLEKSRLLSDRFSAERPKGSFSTLEIQRTEQGDSAMYLCASSFEGGREQFFGPGTRLTVL.

The CDR3 DNA sequence: TGTGCCAGCAGCGCACTTCCCGGGCACTACGAGCAGTACTTC. It yields the protein CASSALPGHYEQYF. The genes are TRBV6-1 and TRBJ2-7, with D unresolved. The CDR3 is made up of 14 amino acids. Trimming shortened V by 6 bases and J by 3 bases, and 15 bases separated the two germline ends. Per the germline V gene, CDR1 is MNHNS and CDR2 is SASEGT.